The 27 T cell receptor beta chains presented below share a single source sample, sequenced in a study of cytomegalovirus exposure and HLA in healthy donors (dated by TCRdb to about 2017). Library method: the immunoSEQ multiplex PCR assay. Held by TCRdb, this immuneACCESS table contains in-frame sequences only and omits some clones. Under half of the omission traces to an unresolved V gene where checked; the cause of the rest is unknown. The table for this sample lists 120,000 or so clones; around 87% of them were counted only once. The leading ten clones occupy approximately 1.5% of the sample. The sample was PBMCs. Source of these receptors: a woman aged 30 to 39 in good health and CMV-seropositive.

CDR3 in amino acids: CASSLLPGLAGNLPTYEQYF. The CDR3 DNA sequence: TGCGCCAGCAGCTTACTACCGGGACTAGCGGGAAACTTGCCTACCTACGAGCAGTACTTC. V and J are TRBV5-1 and TRBJ2-7, with TRBD2 matching over 13 bases. Trimming took 2 bases from V and 2 from J; bases not matched to a gene: 16. Germline V gene data show CDR1 as SGHRS and CDR2 as YFSETQ. This CDR3 has 20 residues.

This clone was detected only once. J is TRBJ2-7 and V is TRBV19; 9 bases align to TRBD2. V was pared by 3 bases and J by 1 base, with 1 base of the junction left unmatched. The germline V gene has CDR1 LNHDA and CDR2 SQIVND (reference sequence). This CDR3 spans 14 amino acids. This CDR3 reads CASSMTSGSYEQYF. The CDR3 bases are TGTGCCAGTAGTATGACTAGCGGTTCCTACGAGCAGTACTTC.

This clone was seen just once. The chain is built from TRBV2 and TRBJ2-5, with 7 bases aligning to TRBD1. Trimming removed 5 bases from V and 8 bases from J; junction bases left unmatched: 2. Germline V gives CDR1 SNHLY, CDR2 FYNNEI. The CDR3 totals 11 residues. This chain's CDR3 is CASSNRGTQYF. CDR3 DNA: TGTGCCAGCAGTAACAGGGGAACCCAGTACTTC.

The chain combines TRBV7-2 with TRBJ2-3; D unclear. The V and J ends lost 3 bases and 6 bases respectively, with 7 bases between them. CDR1 SGHTA and CDR2 FQGNSA come from the germline V gene. The CDR3 runs to 12 residues. The CDR3 nucleotides read TGTGCCAGCAGCTTCGTCTCGGATACGCAGTATTTT. Its protein product is CASSFVSDTQYF.

CDR3 coding DNA: TGCAGCGTTGCCGGGTCGGTAGCTGAAGCTTTCTTT. It encodes CSVAGSVAEAFF. The gene calls are TRBV29-1 and TRBJ1-1; D uncertain. V was clipped by 4 bases and J by 6 bases, with 12 bases between them. This CDR3 is built from 12 residues. In germline, CDR1 is SQVTM, CDR2 ANQGSEA.

The rearrangement uses TRBV4-1 and TRBJ2-7; the match to TRBD1 covers 10 bases. Germline values: CDR1 MGHRA, CDR2 YSYEKL. V shed 3 bases and J 2 bases; nucleotides not matched to a gene: 4. This CDR3 region has 15 residues. The CDR3 DNA follows: TGCGCCAGCAGCCACCCGGGACAGGGGACCTACGAGCAGTACTTC. The encoded protein is CASSHPGQGTYEQYF.

V and J are TRBV29-1 and TRBJ1-1; D may be TRBD1 (5 bases). Trimming removed 4 bases from V and 4 bases from J, with 25 bases in between. The CDR3 is made up of 17 amino acids. Germline V gene data show CDR1 as SQVTM and CDR2 as ANQGSEA. The CDR3 here is CSVVAIGGREVFTEAFF. The CDR3 region has the DNA TGCAGCGTTGTGGCTATCGGGGGTAGAGAGGTATTCACTGAAGCTTTCTTT.

The chain recombines TRBV11-2 with TRBJ2-5, with 7 bases aligning to TRBD1. The germline V gene has CDR1 SGHAT and CDR2 FQNNGV. V dropped 3 bases and J dropped 3; count of bases not matched to a gene: 4. The CDR3 loop spans 14 amino acids. The CDR3 nucleotides are TGTGCCAGCAGCTTCAAGACAGGGAAAGAGACCCAGTACTTC. Protein sequence: CASSFKTGKETQYF. Variable domain in full (rest from reference TRBV11-2 and TRBJ2-5): EAGVAQSPRYKIIEKRQSVAFWCNPISGHATLYWYQQILGQGPKLLIQFQNNGVVDDSQLPKDRFSAERLKGVDSTLKIQPAKLEDSAVYLCASSFKTGKETQYFGPGTRLLVL.

This chain joins TRBV6-6 and TRBJ2-7; D remains unclear. Trimming took off 5 bases at V and 7 bases at J, with 9 bases between the two ends. CDR1 is MNHNY and CDR2 is SVGAGI in the germline V gene (reference sequence). The CDR3 is 11 residues long. The CDR3 DNA is TGTGCCAGCAGTCTTTATAAAGAGCAGTACTTC. Translating it yields CASSLYKEQYF.

A note on this clone: Other DNA sequences from this sample encode an identical CDR3 as well. CDR3 DNA: TGTGCCAGCAGCTCGGGACAGGGTGACGAGCAGTACTTC. It specifies CASSSGQGDEQYF. This chain joins TRBV5-4 and TRBJ2-7, with TRBD1 matching 9 bases. J was trimmed by 5 bases and V by 3 bases; bases with no gene match: 3. The V gene's germline CDR1 is SGHNT and CDR2 YYREEE (reference sequence). The CDR3 length is 13 residues.

CDR3 in DNA: TGTGCCAGCAGCTCGGAGGGACAGGGGAATTACGAGCAGTACTTC. It yields the protein CASSSEGQGNYEQYF. The V and J genes are TRBV13 and TRBJ2-7, with 10 bases that match TRBD1. CDR1 is PRHDT and CDR2 is FYEKMQ in the germline V gene (reference sequence). V was pared by 4 bases and J by 4 bases, with 7 bases of the junction left unmatched. The CDR3 totals 15 residues.

V and J are TRBV28 and TRBJ1-4, with D possibly TRBD1 on 5 matching bases. Germline loops: CDR1 MDHEN, CDR2 SYDVKM. V lost 5 bases and J 0 bases, leaving 10 bases between the germline ends. The CDR3 length is 15 residues. CDR3 amino acids: CASSQDRSTNEKLFF. CDR3 sequence (DNA): TGTGCCAGCAGTCAAGACAGATCAACTAATGAAAAACTGTTTTTT.

Note on this clone: Other DNA sequences within the sample encode an identical CDR3. The chain uses TRBV6-5 and TRBJ1-5, with 8 positions matching TRBD1. This CDR3 region has 14 residues. Trimming removed 6 bases from V and 4 bases from J; junction bases left unmatched: 5. From germline, CDR1 is MNHEY and CDR2 SVGAGI. Here the CDR3 reads CASRPTGGNQPQHF. The CDR3 DNA reads as TGTGCCAGCAGGCCCACAGGGGGTAATCAGCCCCAGCATTTT.

The chain uses TRBV6-5 and TRBJ2-7; TRBD1 aligns across 7 bases. V was pared by 4 bases and J by 2 bases, with 5 bases of the junction left unmatched. The length of the CDR3 is 14 residues. Germline CDR1 reads MNHEY; CDR2 reads SVGAGI. The CDR3 DNA is TGTGCCAGCAGTTCGAGCAGGGGGACCTACGAGCAGTACTTC. Its protein product is CASSSSRGTYEQYF.

The rearrangement links TRBV11-2 to TRBJ2-7, with 11 bases aligning to TRBD2. Germline-derived CDR1 and CDR2 are SGHAT and FQNNGV. The CDR3 spans 14 residues. The V segment lost 4 bases and the J segment 12 bases; nucleotides outside the gene matches: 11. The CDR3 loop reads CASSSLAGGPYRYF. Here the CDR3 DNA reads TGTGCCAGCAGCTCTTTAGCGGGAGGGCCTTACAGGTACTTC.

The V call is TRBV11-3, the J call TRBJ2-1; D is perhaps TRBD1 (6 bases). Germline CDR1 SGHNT, CDR2 YENEEA. The CDR3 covers 13 residues. The ends were cut back, 4 bases at V and 6 bases at J, with 10 bases in the middle. In DNA, the CDR3 is TGTGCCAGCAGCTCAGGGGTGCTCAATGAGCAGTTCTTC. Its protein is CASSSGVLNEQFF.

The chain couples TRBV5-5 to TRBJ2-7; 9 nucleotides agree with TRBD1. Germline CDR1 and CDR2: SGHKS and YYEKEE (reference sequence). CDR3 length: 14 amino acids. With 4 bases clipped from V and 3 bases from J, the junction kept 5 bases outside the gene matches. In DNA, the CDR3 is TGTGCCAGCAGCCGGACAGGGGCGGTCTACGAGCAGTACTTC. Protein product: CASSRTGAVYEQYF. The full variable domain, completed using reference TRBV5-5 and TRBJ2-7, is DAGVTQSPTHLIKTRGQQVTLRCSPISGHKSVSWYQQVLGQGPQFIFQYYEKEERGRGNFPDRFSARQFPNYSSELNVNALLLGDSALYLCASSRTGAVYEQYFGPGTRLTVT.

The rearrangement links TRBV4-3 to TRBJ1-1; 7 bases align to TRBD1. V lost 0 bases and J lost 2; bases outside the gene matches: 3. The CDR3 extends over 15 amino acids. Germline-derived CDR1 and CDR2 are LGHNA and YSLEER. CDR3 coding DNA: TGCGCCAGCAGCCAAGACCAGGGGGTTAACACTGAAGCTTTCTTT. It yields the protein CASSQDQGVNTEAFF.

The chain employs TRBV27 and TRBJ2-1; D is ambiguous. Germline assignment: CDR1 MNHEY and CDR2 SMNVEV (reference sequence). The V end was cut by 2 bases, the J end by 8 bases, with 10 bases between. CDR3 length: 13 residues. The CDR3 here is CASSLGVSDEQFF. In DNA, the CDR3 is TGTGCCAGCAGTTTAGGAGTCTCGGATGAGCAGTTCTTC.

The chain has TRBV5-6 and TRBJ1-2; 8 bases line up with TRBD1. The V segment lost 3 bases and the J segment 6 bases; nucleotides outside the gene matches: 10. Per germline, CDR1 SGHDT and CDR2 YYEEEE. CDR3 length equals 15 residues. CDR3 protein: CASSSLNRGADGYTF. CDR3 bases: TGTGCCAGCAGCTCCCTCAACAGGGGGGCAGATGGCTACACCTTC.

V gene TRBV5-6 combines with J gene TRBJ2-5; D call uncertain. The ends were cut back, 5 bases at V and 1 base at J, with 9 bases in the middle. This CDR3 spans 13 amino acids. CDR1 and CDR2 (germline): SGHDT, YYEEEE. The CDR3 loop reads CASSFQVQETQYF. CDR3 bases: TGTGCCAGCAGTTTTCAGGTCCAAGAGACCCAGTACTTC.

The rearrangement links TRBV9 to TRBJ2-1; a possible D gene is TRBD1 (6 bases). CDR3 size: 16 residues. Germline lookup yields CDR1 SGDLS and CDR2 YYNGEE. Trimming removed 0 bases from V and 0 bases from J, with 10 bases in between. CDR3 nucleotides: TGTGCCAGCAGCGTAGAGGACAGAAGCTCCTACAATGAGCAGTTCTTC. Protein product: CASSVEDRSSYNEQFF.

The chain carries TRBV5-6 and TRBJ1-2; D unresolved. The CDR3 length is 11 residues. Trimming took 2 bases from V and 11 from J, leaving 10 bases between them. Germline loops: CDR1 SGHDT, CDR2 YYEEEE. The CDR3 DNA reads TGTGCCAGCAGCTTCGGAGCACATTACACCTTC. This sequence encodes CASSFGAHYTF. Looking up the rest from reference TRBV5-6 and TRBJ1-2 gives the full variable domain: DAGVTQSPTHLIKTRGQQVTLRCSPKSGHDTVSWYQQALGQGPQFIFQYYEEEERQRGNFPDRFSGHQFPNYSSELNVNALLLGDSALYLCASSFGAHYTFGSGTRLTVV.

This chain uses TRBV5-1 with TRBJ2-7; D possibly corresponds to TRBD2 (6 bases). CDR3 size: 14 residues. Germline-derived CDR1 and CDR2 are SGHRS and YFSETQ. Trimming took 0 bases from V and 3 from J, leaving 10 bases between them. The CDR3 DNA follows: TGCGCCAGCAGCTTGGGAACTAGCAGCTACGAGCAGTACTTC. Translated, it gives CASSLGTSSYEQYF.

The table lists this clone with a few counts. The CDR3 spells CASSFWRGGLSTGELFF. CDR3 in DNA: TGTGCCAGCAGCTTTTGGCGGGGGGGCCTAAGCACCGGGGAGCTGTTTTTT. V and J are TRBV5-4 and TRBJ2-2; 9 bases map to TRBD2. Germline CDR1 is SGHNT and CDR2 is YYREEE (reference sequence). The CDR3 contains 17 residues. Losses at the gene ends were 2 bases for V and 4 bases for J; bases not matched to a gene: 9.

This clone was detected a few times. V gene TRBV19 combines with J gene TRBJ1-2; 9 bases agree with TRBD1. V lost 5 bases, J lost 8 bases, and 6 bases stayed unmatched. The CDR3 covers 13 residues. Germline CDR1 reads LNHDA; CDR2 reads SQIVND (reference sequence). CDR3 in amino acids: CASSAYRGRGYTF. The CDR3, as DNA: TGTGCCAGTAGTGCCTACAGGGGGCGCGGCTACACCTTC.

This chain links TRBV7-2 with TRBJ1-4; tentatively, D is TRBD1 (5 bases). Germline CDR1 SGHTA, CDR2 FQGNSA. The V end lost 3 bases, the J end lost 8 bases, and 7 bases lay between the germline ends. The CDR3 extends over 12 amino acids. The CDR3 region is CASSLDTEKLFF. As DNA, the CDR3 is TGTGCCAGCAGCTTGGACACCGAAAAACTGTTTTTT.